This T cell receptor (beta chain) was obtained from a study of blood T cell repertoires in COVID-19. Authors' data handling: Amplifying reference gene primers gave estimates of nucleated cell counts. The repertoire was sequenced with immunoSEQ multiplex PCR; TCRdb's copy has only in-frame clones and lacks some. The DNA gave D and trimming, while V, J and clone size come from that table. The sample includes over 140,000 clones, more than 60% seen only once; the top ten take 9% to 10%. This clone has more than one count but fewer than ten. V lost 0 bases, J lost 9 bases, and 12 bases lay in between. The CDR3 has 14 amino acids. CDR1 and CDR2 (germline): SGHAT, FQNNGV.

J is TRBJ2-1 and V is TRBV11-2; possibly TRBD1 for D (6 bases). The sample taken for sequencing was peripheral blood. This TCR was sampled from a woman in her fifties or sixties with active or convalescent COVID-19. CDR3 protein: CASSLEAWGLEQFF. The CDR3 bases are TGTGCCAGCAGCTTAGAAGCGTGGGGGCTTGAGCAGTTCTTC.